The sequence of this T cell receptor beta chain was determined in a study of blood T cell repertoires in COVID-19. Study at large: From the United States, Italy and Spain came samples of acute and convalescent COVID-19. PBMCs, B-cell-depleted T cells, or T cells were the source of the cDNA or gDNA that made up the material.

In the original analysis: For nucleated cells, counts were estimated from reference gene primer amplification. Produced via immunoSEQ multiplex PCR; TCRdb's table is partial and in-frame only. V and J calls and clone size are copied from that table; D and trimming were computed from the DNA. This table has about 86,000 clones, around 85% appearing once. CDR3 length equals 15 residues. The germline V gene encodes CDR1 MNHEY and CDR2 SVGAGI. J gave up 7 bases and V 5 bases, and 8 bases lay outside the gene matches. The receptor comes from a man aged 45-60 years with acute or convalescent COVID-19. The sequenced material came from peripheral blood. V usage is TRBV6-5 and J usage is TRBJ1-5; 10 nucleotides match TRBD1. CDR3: CASSPTGGAGQPQHF. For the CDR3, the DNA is TGTGCCAGCAGTCCGACAGGGGGCGCGGGACAGCCCCAGCATTTT.